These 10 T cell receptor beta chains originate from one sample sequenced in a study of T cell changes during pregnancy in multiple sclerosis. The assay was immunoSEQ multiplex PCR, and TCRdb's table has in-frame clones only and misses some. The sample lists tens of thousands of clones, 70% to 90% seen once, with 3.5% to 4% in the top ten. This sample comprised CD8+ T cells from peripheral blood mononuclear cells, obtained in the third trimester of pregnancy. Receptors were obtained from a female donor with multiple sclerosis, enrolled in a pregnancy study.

CDR3 bases: TGTGCCAGCAGTAACAGGGTTGGTGCAGATACGCAGTATTTT. As protein: CASSNRVGADTQYF. V is TRBV25-1 and J is TRBJ2-3, with D possibly being TRBD1 (6 bases). Germline V gene sequence: CDR1 MGHDK, CDR2 SYGVNS. The V and J ends lost 5 bases and 4 bases respectively, with 13 bases between them. CDR3 length equals 14 residues.

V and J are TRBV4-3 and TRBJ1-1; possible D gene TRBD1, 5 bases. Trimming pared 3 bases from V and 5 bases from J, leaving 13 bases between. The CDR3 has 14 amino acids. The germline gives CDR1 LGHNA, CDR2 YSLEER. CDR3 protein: CASSQIGEGTEAFF. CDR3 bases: TGCGCCAGCAGCCAGATAGGGGAGGGAACTGAAGCTTTCTTT.

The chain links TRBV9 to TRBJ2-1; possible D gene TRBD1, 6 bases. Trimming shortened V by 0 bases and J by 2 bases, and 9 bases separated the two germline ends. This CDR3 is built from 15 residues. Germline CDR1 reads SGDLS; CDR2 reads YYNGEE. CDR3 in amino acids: CASSVEGVAYNEQFF. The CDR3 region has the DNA TGTGCCAGCAGCGTAGAGGGGGTCGCCTACAATGAGCAGTTCTTC.

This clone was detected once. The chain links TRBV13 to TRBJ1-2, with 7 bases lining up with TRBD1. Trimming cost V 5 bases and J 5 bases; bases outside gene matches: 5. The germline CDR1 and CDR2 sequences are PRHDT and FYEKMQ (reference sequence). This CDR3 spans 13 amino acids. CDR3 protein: CASSQPTGYGYTF. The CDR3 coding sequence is TGTGCCAGCAGCCAACCGACAGGGTATGGCTACACCTTC.

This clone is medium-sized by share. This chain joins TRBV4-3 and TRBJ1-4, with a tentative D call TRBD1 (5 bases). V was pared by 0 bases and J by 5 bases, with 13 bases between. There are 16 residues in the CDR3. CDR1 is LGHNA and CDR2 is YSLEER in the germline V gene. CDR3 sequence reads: CASSQELGGQNEKLFF. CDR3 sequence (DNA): TGCGCCAGCAGCCAAGAATTGGGGGGTCAGAATGAAAAACTGTTTTTT.

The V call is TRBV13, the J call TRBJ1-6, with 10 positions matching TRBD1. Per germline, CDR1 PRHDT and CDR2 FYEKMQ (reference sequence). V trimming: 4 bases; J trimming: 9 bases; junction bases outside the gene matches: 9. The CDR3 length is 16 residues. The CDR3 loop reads CASSWTRQGAGSPLHF. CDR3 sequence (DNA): TGTGCCAGCAGCTGGACTCGACAGGGGGCGGGTTCACCCCTCCACTTT.

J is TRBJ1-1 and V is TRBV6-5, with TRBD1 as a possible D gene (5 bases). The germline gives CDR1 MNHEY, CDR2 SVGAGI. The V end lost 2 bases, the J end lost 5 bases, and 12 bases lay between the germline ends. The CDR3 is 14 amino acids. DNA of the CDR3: TGTGCCAGCAGTTACCTCGTCAAGGGGACTGAAGCTTTCTTT. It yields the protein CASSYLVKGTEAFF.

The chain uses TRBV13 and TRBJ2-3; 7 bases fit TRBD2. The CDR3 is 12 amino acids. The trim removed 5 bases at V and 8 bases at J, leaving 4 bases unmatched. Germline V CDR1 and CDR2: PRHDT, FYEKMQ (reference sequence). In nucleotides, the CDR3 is TGTGCCAGCAGCCGGGGCGGGGGTACGCAGTATTTT. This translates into CASSRGGGTQYF.

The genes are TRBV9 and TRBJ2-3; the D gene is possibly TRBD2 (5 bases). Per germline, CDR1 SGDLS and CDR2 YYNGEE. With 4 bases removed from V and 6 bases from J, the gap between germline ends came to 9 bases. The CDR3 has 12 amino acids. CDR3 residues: CASSKTRDTQYF. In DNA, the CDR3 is TGTGCCAGCAGCAAAACTAGGGATACGCAGTATTTT.

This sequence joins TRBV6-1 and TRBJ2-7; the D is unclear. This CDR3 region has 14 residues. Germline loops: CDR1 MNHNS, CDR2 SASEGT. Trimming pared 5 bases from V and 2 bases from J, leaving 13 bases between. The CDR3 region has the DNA TGTGCCAGCAGTCCCCCAGGTAACCCCTACGAGCAGTACTTC. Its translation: CASSPPGNPYEQYF.